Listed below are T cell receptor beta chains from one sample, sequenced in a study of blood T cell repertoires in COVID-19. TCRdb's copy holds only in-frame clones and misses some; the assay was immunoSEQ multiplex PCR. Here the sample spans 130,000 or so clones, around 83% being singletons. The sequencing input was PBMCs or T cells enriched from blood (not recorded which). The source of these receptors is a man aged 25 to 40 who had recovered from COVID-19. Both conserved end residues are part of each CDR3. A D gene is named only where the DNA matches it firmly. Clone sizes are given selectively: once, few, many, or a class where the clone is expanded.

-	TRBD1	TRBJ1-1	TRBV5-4	TGTGCCAGCAGCTTGGGGACAGGAATCGAGAACACTGAAGCTTTCTTT	CASSLGTGIENTEAFF
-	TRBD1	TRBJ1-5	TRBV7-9	TGTGCCAGCAGCTCGACACGGACAGGGGACAATCAGCCCCAGCATTTT	CASSSTRTGDNQPQHF
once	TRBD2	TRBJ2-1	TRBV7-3	TGTGCCAGCAGCTTATTAGGGACTAGCGGGAATGAGCAGTTCTTC	CASSLLGTSGNEQFF
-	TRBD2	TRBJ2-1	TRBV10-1	TGCGCCAGCAGCTCCGGACTAGCTGCGGGTGAGCAGTTCTTC	CASSSGLAAGEQFF
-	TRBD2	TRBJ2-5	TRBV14	TGTGCCAGCAATACAGGCGGGGGGCGACAAGAGACCCAGTACTTC	CASNTGGGRQETQYF
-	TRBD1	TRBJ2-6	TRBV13	TGTGCCAGCAGTAAAGGACCGGGACAGGGGTTCACTGGGGCCAACGTCCTGACTTTC	CASSKGPGQGFTGANVLTF
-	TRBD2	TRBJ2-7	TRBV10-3	TGTGCCATCGGGACTAGCCTCTACGAGCAGTACTTC	CAIGTSLYEQYF
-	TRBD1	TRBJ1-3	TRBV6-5	TGTGCCAGCAGTAGTACAGGGGGCGTAGGAAACACCATATATTTT	CASSSTGGVGNTIYF
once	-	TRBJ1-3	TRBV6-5	TGTGCCAGCAGTCTCTTTCCAGGGGCAGACACCATATATTTT	CASSLFPGADTIYF
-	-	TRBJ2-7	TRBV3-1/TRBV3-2	TGTGCCAGCAGCCAACAGGGGGAGCAGTACTTC	CASSQQGEQYF
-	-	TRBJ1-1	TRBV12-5	TGTGCTAGTGGTCCGACAAGCACTGAAGCTTTCTTT	CASGPTSTEAFF
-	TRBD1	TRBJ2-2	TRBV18	TGTGCCAGCTCACCGGGACAGGGGGCGAACACCGGGGAGCTGTTTTTT	CASSPGQGANTGELFF